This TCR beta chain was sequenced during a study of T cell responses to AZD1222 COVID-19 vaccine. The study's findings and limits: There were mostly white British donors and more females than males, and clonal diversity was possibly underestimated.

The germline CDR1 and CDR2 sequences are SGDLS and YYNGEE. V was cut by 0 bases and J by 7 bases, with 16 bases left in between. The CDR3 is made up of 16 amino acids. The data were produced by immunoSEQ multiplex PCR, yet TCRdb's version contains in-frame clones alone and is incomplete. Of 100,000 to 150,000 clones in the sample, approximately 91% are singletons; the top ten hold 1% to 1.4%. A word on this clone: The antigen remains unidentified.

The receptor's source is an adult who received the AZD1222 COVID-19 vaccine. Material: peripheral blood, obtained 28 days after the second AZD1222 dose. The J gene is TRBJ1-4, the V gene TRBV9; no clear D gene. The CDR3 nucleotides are TGTGCCAGCAGCGTAGCTACGGGTCAGGCACCTGAAAAACTGTTTTTT. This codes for CASSVATGQAPEKLFF.